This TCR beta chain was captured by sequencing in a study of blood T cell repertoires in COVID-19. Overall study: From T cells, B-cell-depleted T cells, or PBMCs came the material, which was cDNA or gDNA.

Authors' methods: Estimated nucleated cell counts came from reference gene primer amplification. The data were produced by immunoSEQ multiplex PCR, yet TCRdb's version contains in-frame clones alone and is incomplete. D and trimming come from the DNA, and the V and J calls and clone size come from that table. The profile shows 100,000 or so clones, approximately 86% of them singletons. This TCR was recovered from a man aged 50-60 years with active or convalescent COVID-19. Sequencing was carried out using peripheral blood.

In DNA, the CDR3 is TGCGCCAGCAGTGATCCGCAGGGAAATTCACCCCTCCACTTT. It translates to CASSDPQGNSPLHF. This rearrangement joins TRBV10-2 to TRBJ1-6; the D gene is possibly TRBD1 (5 bases). Germline assignment: CDR1 WSHSY and CDR2 SAAADI. V lost 3 bases and J 7 bases, leaving 10 bases between the germline ends. This CDR3 is built from 14 residues.